These T cell receptor beta chains were read from a single sample in a study of T cell responses to AZD1222 COVID-19 vaccine. Sequencing used immunoSEQ multiplex PCR; TCRdb keeps in-frame clones, though not all of them. The sample holds roughly 120,000 clones, 70% to 90% seen once. Sequences were derived from peripheral blood, sampled on day 0 of AZD1222 vaccination. The receptors here all came from an adult in good health. Each CDR3 is given without its conserved first and last residue. The order of the fields is D gene, J gene, V gene, clone size, CDR3 protein. The D gene is left open where the match is weak. The listing skips clone size in some rows; elsewhere it reads once, few, many or a size class.

-	TRBJ1-3	TRBV20-1	once	SASSPASGNTIY
TRBD1	TRBJ2-7	TRBV12-3/TRBV12-4	-	ASRAGGREQY
TRBD2	TRBJ2-7	TRBV27	-	ASSLWGQREAHEQY
-	TRBJ1-2	TRBV29-1	once	SGHLPPEGYT
-	TRBJ2-7	TRBV29-1	-	SVRQLTYEQY
-	TRBJ1-1	TRBV7-9	-	ASSLADRLNTEAF
-	TRBJ2-7	TRBV6-2/TRBV6-3	once	ASSPAEFHYEQY
TRBD1	TRBJ1-2	TRBV19	-	ASSPILWDRLGYT
-	TRBJ1-5	TRBV19	-	ASSMKHGDQPQH
-	TRBJ2-7	TRBV9	-	ASSVGDDRRGEQY
-	TRBJ1-5	TRBV25-1	-	ASRQDNQPQH
-	TRBJ1-2	TRBV19	-	ASRMRGVQDGSYGYT
-	TRBJ2-7	TRBV7-9	-	ASSLYREDEQY
-	TRBJ1-2	TRBV7-2	-	ASSPFQAPGSGYT
TRBD1	TRBJ2-1	TRBV28	-	ASSPWGTGSNEQF
TRBD1	TRBJ2-7	TRBV19	once	ASSTRTGDGEQY
-	TRBJ1-2	TRBV19	-	ATTPPGYGYT
-	TRBJ2-2	TRBV5-1	-	ASSRGDANTGELF
-	TRBJ1-2	TRBV7-2	-	ASTGGPANYGYT
TRBD1	TRBJ1-2	TRBV2	-	ASRGQNYGYT
-	TRBJ2-3	TRBV29-1	-	SVEDTQVSTDTQY
-	TRBJ2-7	TRBV12-3/TRBV12-4	-	ASSLFAEQY
-	TRBJ2-7	TRBV29-1	-	SVLRGVPYEQY
TRBD1	TRBJ2-7	TRBV5-1	once	ASSLSGTGNGYEQY
-	TRBJ1-5	TRBV9	few	ASSYRGGVDQPQH
-	TRBJ1-4	TRBV11-2	once	ASSLELDPRMAKLF
-	TRBJ2-7	TRBV7-2	-	ASSLDRQFHEQY
-	TRBJ1-5	TRBV18	-	ASSPESESQH
-	TRBJ1-1	TRBV10-3	-	AISEAKGVDTEAF
-	TRBJ2-3	TRBV7-2	-	ASSPRGGLLNTQY
-	TRBJ2-3	TRBV7-2	-	ASSRSVQSTDTQY
-	TRBJ2-3	TRBV5-1	-	ASTRDGSTDTQY
TRBD2	TRBJ2-2	TRBV7-2	-	ASSPRTSGTGELF
TRBD2	TRBJ2-1	TRBV24-1	-	ATSDKLAGSYNEQF
-	TRBJ1-1	TRBV28	-	ASSLISAGDTEAF
-	TRBJ1-6	TRBV5-1	-	ASSASSGGNSPLH
TRBD2	TRBJ2-1	TRBV11-2	-	ASSLARLAGNYNEQF
-	TRBJ1-1	TRBV9	-	ASSSRQVGEAF
-	TRBJ1-5	TRBV19	-	ASSSGSRSGSNQPQH
TRBD2	TRBJ2-1	TRBV10-2	-	ASSELAAYNEQF
-	TRBJ1-1	TRBV29-1	-	SVGTPGTEAF